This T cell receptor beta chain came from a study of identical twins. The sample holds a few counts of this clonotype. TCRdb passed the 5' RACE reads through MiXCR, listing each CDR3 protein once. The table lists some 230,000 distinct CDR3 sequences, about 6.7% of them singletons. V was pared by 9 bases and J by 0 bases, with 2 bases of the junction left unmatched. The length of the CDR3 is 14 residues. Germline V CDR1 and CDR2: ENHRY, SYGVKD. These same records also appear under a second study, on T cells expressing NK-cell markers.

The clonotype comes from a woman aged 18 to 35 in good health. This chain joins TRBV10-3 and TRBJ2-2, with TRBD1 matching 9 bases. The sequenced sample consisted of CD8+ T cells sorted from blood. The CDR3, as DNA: TGTGCCATAACAGGGGGCGCGAACACCGGGGAGCTGTTTTTT. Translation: CAITGGANTGELFF.